Listed below are T cell receptor beta chains from one sample, sequenced in a study of OX40 agonist ivuxolimab in advanced cancers. Repertoires were generated with immunoSEQ multiplex PCR, while TCRdb's copy carries only in-frame clones and drops some. Of approximately 22,000 clones in the sample, 83% are singletons; the top ten hold around a fifth. Sequenced material: CD4+ or CD8+ T cells sorted from blood, taken in a trial of the OX40 agonist ivuxolimab. The receptors were sampled from an adult with an advanced solid tumor such as melanoma, head and neck, liver or kidney cancer. Both conserved end residues are part of each CDR3. Fields, in order: clone size, J gene, D gene, V gene, CDR3 DNA, CDR3 protein. The D gene is left open where the match is weak. Part of the rows lack a size; the others show once, few, many or a class for expanded clones.

clone size: -; J gene: TRBJ2-7; D gene: -; V gene: TRBV5-8; CDR3 DNA: TGTGCCAGCAGCTTGGGGCAGAGCTACGAGCAGTACTTC; CDR3 protein: CASSLGQSYEQYF
clone size: once; J gene: TRBJ1-4; D gene: -; V gene: TRBV7-9; CDR3 DNA: TGTGCCAGCTTGTCAGGGGTTAATGAAAAACTGTTTTTT; CDR3 protein: CASLSGVNEKLFF
clone size: -; J gene: TRBJ2-1; D gene: TRBD2; V gene: TRBV9; CDR3 DNA: TGTGCCAGCAGCCCGAGGTCAGCGGGAGGGCCAAGGGAGCAGTTCTTC; CDR3 protein: CASSPRSAGGPREQFF
clone size: -; J gene: TRBJ2-7; D gene: TRBD2; V gene: TRBV10-2; CDR3 DNA: TGCGCCAGCAGTGAGCCCCAGGGCGGGAGAATGAACGAGCAGTACTTC; CDR3 protein: CASSEPQGGRMNEQYF
clone size: -; J gene: TRBJ2-7; D gene: -; V gene: TRBV7-2; CDR3 DNA: TGTGCCAGCAGCCCATCGACAGCTTTCTACGAGCAGTACTTC; CDR3 protein: CASSPSTAFYEQYF
clone size: medium-sized; J gene: TRBJ1-5; D gene: TRBD1; V gene: TRBV27; CDR3 DNA: TGTGCCAGCAGTTATAGACCAGGGGGCGATCAGCCCCAGCATTTT; CDR3 protein: CASSYRPGGDQPQHF
clone size: -; J gene: TRBJ2-5; D gene: -; V gene: TRBV20-1; CDR3 DNA: TGCAGTAACCGGGCCCCCGGGACCCAGTACTTC; CDR3 protein: CSNRAPGTQYF
clone size: -; J gene: TRBJ1-1; D gene: TRBD1; V gene: TRBV7-2; CDR3 DNA: TGTGCCAGCAGCCCAGGGGGGGGGAGATTTAACACTGAAGCTTTCTTT; CDR3 protein: CASSPGGGRFNTEAFF
clone size: -; J gene: TRBJ2-1; D gene: TRBD1; V gene: TRBV11-2; CDR3 DNA: TGTGCCAGCAGCCCCGGGACAGGGGGGTACAATGAGCAGTTCTTC; CDR3 protein: CASSPGTGGYNEQFF
clone size: -; J gene: TRBJ2-3; D gene: TRBD2; V gene: TRBV5-6; CDR3 DNA: TGTGCCAGCAGCTTTGGACTAGCGGGAGGTTTGGATACGCAGTATTTT; CDR3 protein: CASSFGLAGGLDTQYF
clone size: -; J gene: TRBJ2-3; D gene: -; V gene: TRBV9; CDR3 DNA: TGTGCCAGCAGCCCGAGACAGGCTAGCACAGATACGCAGTATTTT; CDR3 protein: CASSPRQASTDTQYF
clone size: -; J gene: TRBJ2-1; D gene: TRBD1; V gene: TRBV7-9; CDR3 DNA: TGTGCCAGCAGCTTAGGGGTAGGGGGCTTCTACAATGAGCAGTTCTTC; CDR3 protein: CASSLGVGGFYNEQFF
clone size: -; J gene: TRBJ2-2; D gene: -; V gene: TRBV25-1; CDR3 DNA: TGTGCCAGCAGTGAACGACATGGGACCACCGGGGAGCTGTTTTTT; CDR3 protein: CASSERHGTTGELFF
clone size: -; J gene: TRBJ2-2; D gene: TRBD1; V gene: TRBV29-1; CDR3 DNA: TGCAGCGCGGACAGGGGGAACACCGGGGAGCTGTTTTTT; CDR3 protein: CSADRGNTGELFF
clone size: -; J gene: TRBJ2-5; D gene: -; V gene: TRBV18; CDR3 DNA: TGTGCCAGCTCACCACCAAGCGTTCAAGAGACCCAGTACTTC; CDR3 protein: CASSPPSVQETQYF
clone size: -; J gene: TRBJ2-7; D gene: TRBD1; V gene: TRBV7-9; CDR3 DNA: TGTGCCAGCAGCTCTATCGGGACAGGGCAATACGAGCAGTACTTC; CDR3 protein: CASSSIGTGQYEQYF
clone size: -; J gene: TRBJ2-5; D gene: TRBD2; V gene: TRBV5-1; CDR3 DNA: TGCGCCAGCAGCTTACGGACTAGCGGGAGTCCCCGTATGGAGACCCAGTACTTC; CDR3 protein: CASSLRTSGSPRMETQYF
clone size: -; J gene: TRBJ1-1; D gene: TRBD1; V gene: TRBV5-1; CDR3 DNA: TGCGCCAGCAGCTGGGGCGGGGGACAGGGGGTGGTGAACACTGAAGCTTTCTTT; CDR3 protein: CASSWGGGQGVVNTEAFF
clone size: few; J gene: TRBJ2-1; D gene: TRBD2; V gene: TRBV7-6; CDR3 DNA: TGTGCCAGCAGCTTAGGGCTAGCGGGAGGAAATGAGCAGTTCTTC; CDR3 protein: CASSLGLAGGNEQFF
clone size: -; J gene: TRBJ1-1; D gene: TRBD1; V gene: TRBV4-1; CDR3 DNA: TGCGCCAGCAGCCTGACCATTCCGGGACAGAGCTCCAGCACTGAAGCTTTCTTT; CDR3 protein: CASSLTIPGQSSSTEAFF
clone size: -; J gene: TRBJ1-2; D gene: -; V gene: TRBV6-5; CDR3 DNA: TGTGCCAGCAGTTCGGATCTGGTCGGCTACACCTTC; CDR3 protein: CASSSDLVGYTF
clone size: -; J gene: TRBJ2-7; D gene: TRBD1; V gene: TRBV30; CDR3 DNA: TGTGCCTGGGACAGGGGAATTGCCGAGCAGTACTTC; CDR3 protein: CAWDRGIAEQYF
clone size: -; J gene: TRBJ2-1; D gene: -; V gene: TRBV15; CDR3 DNA: TGTGCCACCAGCAGAGACGCCGTCAGCTCCTACAATGAGCAGTTCTTC; CDR3 protein: CATSRDAVSSYNEQFF
clone size: -; J gene: TRBJ2-1; D gene: -; V gene: TRBV30; CDR3 DNA: TGTGCCTGGAGTGTACTCACTGAGCAGTTCTTC; CDR3 protein: CAWSVLTEQFF
clone size: -; J gene: TRBJ2-4; D gene: TRBD1; V gene: TRBV28; CDR3 DNA: TGTGCCAGCAGTCCGGACAGGGCGCTTAAAAACATTCAGTACTTC; CDR3 protein: CASSPDRALKNIQYF
clone size: -; J gene: TRBJ1-5; D gene: -; V gene: TRBV2; CDR3 DNA: TGTGCCAGCAGTGAATTCGTTGTAGGCAATCAGCCCCAGCATTTT; CDR3 protein: CASSEFVVGNQPQHF
clone size: -; J gene: TRBJ1-5; D gene: TRBD1; V gene: TRBV7-9; CDR3 DNA: TGTGCCAGCAGCGATTGGAGTCAGGGGGCTAAGCCCCAGCATTTT; CDR3 protein: CASSDWSQGAKPQHF
clone size: -; J gene: TRBJ1-4; D gene: -; V gene: TRBV7-5; CDR3 DNA: TGTGCCAGAAGCCTGTACCGGGACAGACAAAATGAAAAACTGTTTTTT; CDR3 protein: CARSLYRDRQNEKLFF
clone size: -; J gene: TRBJ2-1; D gene: -; V gene: TRBV7-9; CDR3 DNA: TGTGCCAGCAGCTTAGCGAACGAGGGCGTTGGGTTCTTC; CDR3 protein: CASSLANEGVGFF
clone size: -; J gene: TRBJ1-1; D gene: -; V gene: TRBV25-1; CDR3 DNA: TGTGCCAGCAGTGATTCCTTGGGGTTGAACACTGAAGCTTTCTTT; CDR3 protein: CASSDSLGLNTEAFF
clone size: -; J gene: TRBJ2-7; D gene: TRBD1; V gene: TRBV25-1; CDR3 DNA: TGTGCCAGCAGTGACAGGGACAGGGGGCTCAGGGAGCAGTACTTC; CDR3 protein: CASSDRDRGLREQYF
clone size: -; J gene: TRBJ2-1; D gene: -; V gene: TRBV11-2; CDR3 DNA: TGTGCCAGCAGCGTATTACTAGGTCCTGGTGAGCAGTTCTTC; CDR3 protein: CASSVLLGPGEQFF
clone size: once; J gene: TRBJ2-7; D gene: TRBD1; V gene: TRBV5-1; CDR3 DNA: TGCGCCAGCAGCTCACGACAGGGATCCTACGAGCAGTACTTC; CDR3 protein: CASSSRQGSYEQYF